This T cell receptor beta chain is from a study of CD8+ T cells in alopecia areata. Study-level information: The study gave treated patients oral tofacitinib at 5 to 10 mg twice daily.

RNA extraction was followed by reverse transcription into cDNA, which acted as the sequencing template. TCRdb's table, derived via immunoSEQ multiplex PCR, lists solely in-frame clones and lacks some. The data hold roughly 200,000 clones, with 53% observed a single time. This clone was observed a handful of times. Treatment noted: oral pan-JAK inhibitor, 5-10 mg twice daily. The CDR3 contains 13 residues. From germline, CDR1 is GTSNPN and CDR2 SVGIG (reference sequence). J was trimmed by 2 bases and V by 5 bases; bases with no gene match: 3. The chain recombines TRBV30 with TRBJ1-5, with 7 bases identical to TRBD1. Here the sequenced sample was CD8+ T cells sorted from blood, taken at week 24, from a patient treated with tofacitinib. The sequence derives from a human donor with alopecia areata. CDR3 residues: CAWGTGGNQPQHF. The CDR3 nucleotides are TGTGCCTGGGGTACAGGGGGCAATCAGCCCCAGCATTTT.